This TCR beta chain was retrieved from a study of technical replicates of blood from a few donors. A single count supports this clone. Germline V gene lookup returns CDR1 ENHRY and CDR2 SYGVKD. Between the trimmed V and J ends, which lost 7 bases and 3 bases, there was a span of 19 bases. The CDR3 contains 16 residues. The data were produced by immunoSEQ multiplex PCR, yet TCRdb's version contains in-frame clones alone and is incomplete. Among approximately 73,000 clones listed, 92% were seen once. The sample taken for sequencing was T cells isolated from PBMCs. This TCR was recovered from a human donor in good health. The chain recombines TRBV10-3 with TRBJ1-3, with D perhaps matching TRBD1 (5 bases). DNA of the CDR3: TGTGCCATCATAGGGGTGCAGGCGCTCCTTGGAAACACCATATATTTT. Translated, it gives CAIIGVQALLGNTIYF.